This TCR beta chain derives from a study of cytomegalovirus exposure and HLA in healthy donors. On the study more broadly: There were 65 million to 85 million unique TCRs (from HLA-typed donors) in an early data release.

The PCR ran on 60 Vbeta and 13 Jbeta primers. Assay: immunoSEQ multiplex PCR; the TCRdb copy retains only in-frame clones and omits some. The table shows roughly 120,000 clones, with 63% occurring only once. Study-level points and caveats: Cytomegalovirus association was assigned to more than 150 TCR beta chains.

A word on this clone: Its cognate antigen is unknown.

The germline CDR1 and CDR2 sequences are LNHDA and SQIVND (reference sequence). Trimming took 5 bases from V and 5 from J, leaving 10 bases between them. The CDR3 sequence is 13 residues long. Sequencing input: PBMCs. The sequence derives from a middle-aged man in good health and CMV-seropositive. V is TRBV19 and J is TRBJ1-5, with D tentatively TRBD1 (5 bases). The CDR3 sequence is CASSWQGDQPQHF. The CDR3 DNA sequence: TGTGCCAGTAGTTGGCAGGGCGATCAGCCCCAGCATTTT.